This T cell receptor (beta chain) is drawn from a study of blood T cell repertoires in COVID-19. Study-level information: Samples taken during acute and convalescent COVID-19 were collected in the United States, Italy and Spain. Sources were T cells, B-cell-depleted T cells, or PBMCs; the material itself was cDNA or gDNA.

In germline, CDR1 is SQVTM, CDR2 ANQGSEA. The V gene end was trimmed by 4 bases and the J gene end by 4 bases; junction bases not matched to a gene: 11. There are 15 residues in the CDR3. In the original workflow: Amplification from reference gene primers served as the basis for estimated nucleated cell counts. Assay: immunoSEQ multiplex PCR; the TCRdb copy retains only in-frame clones and omits some. V and J calls and clone size are as listed in that table; D and trimming were resolved from the DNA. Of some 110,000 clones in the sample, around 74% were seen once. The receptor comes from a woman aged 70-85 years with acute or convalescent COVID-19. The sequenced sample consisted of peripheral blood. The chain has TRBV29-1 and TRBJ2-7; TRBD2 agrees at 9 bases. The CDR3 nucleotides read TGCAGCGTTGCCTCGGGGAGCGGGGGGCCTTACGAGCAGTACTTC. Protein product: CSVASGSGGPYEQYF.